This T cell receptor (beta chain) emerged from a study of blood T cell repertoires in COVID-19. Study-wide background: Acute and convalescent COVID-19 samples came from the United States, Italy and Spain. Sample material is recorded as cDNA or gDNA derived from T cells, B-cell-depleted T cells, or PBMCs.

CDR3 length equals 15 residues. The V segment lost 7 bases and the J segment 1 base; nucleotides outside the gene matches: 3. Germline-derived CDR1 and CDR2 are KGHDR and SFDVKD. Original processing notes: Estimation of nucleated cell counts relied on the amplification of reference gene primers. Data came from immunoSEQ multiplex PCR; TCRdb stores just in-frame clones and leaves some out. The V and J calls and clone size come from that table; D and trimming were worked out from the DNA. The sample lists over 60,000 clones; 75% to 90% were seen once. The gene calls are TRBV24-1 and TRBJ2-3; 11 bases map to TRBD1. The sequenced sample consisted of peripheral blood. The receptor was isolated from a man at least 80 years old with acute or convalescent COVID-19. The CDR3 loop reads CATRGTGGGTDTQYF. As DNA, the CDR3 is TGTGCCACCAGGGGGACAGGGGGAGGCACAGATACGCAGTATTTT.